The clone carrying this T cell receptor (beta chain) was observed once. The trim removed 2 bases at V and 0 bases at J, leaving 2 bases unmatched. From germline, CDR1 is GTSNPN and CDR2 SVGIG (reference sequence). The CDR3 runs to 14 residues. In the source study's methods: Amplified reference gene primers provided the basis for estimating nucleated cell counts. The method was immunoSEQ multiplex PCR; TCRdb's version includes in-frame clones alone and lacks a portion of them. V, J and clone size are those of that table, while D and trimming were read from the DNA. The table lists 210,000 or so clones, around 81% of them singletons. These data originate in a study of blood T cell repertoires in COVID-19. Overall study context: Italy, Spain and the United States were the sources of the convalescent and acute COVID-19 samples.

The chain links TRBV30 to TRBJ1-1; 8 bases are shared with TRBD1. Sequenced input: PBMCs or T cells enriched from blood (not recorded which). The source of this sequence is a woman aged 45 to 65 with acute COVID-19. In DNA form, the CDR3 reads TGTGCCTGGAGTACGACAGGGGTGAACACTGAAGCTTTCTTT. Its protein is CAWSTTGVNTEAFF.